This T cell receptor (beta chain) was profiled in a study of PD-1 blockade in mismatch repair-deficient tumors. The CDR3 totals 15 residues. Germline lookup yields CDR1 SGHRS and CDR2 YFSETQ. Trimming cost V 4 bases and J 0 bases, with 12 bases left between them. All patients were mismatch repair deficient, assessed by either PCR or immunohistochemistry. TCRs were sequenced from a few patients responding to pembrolizumab. Study findings and constraints: Tumor-resident clones, often absent from pretreatment blood, expanded after pembrolizumab and then contracted.

This table comes from immunoSEQ multiplex PCR, and its TCRdb copy is limited to in-frame clones, with some not included. The profile shows 80,000 to 130,000 clones, 82% of them singletons. This clone was found a few times. Its antigen is still unknown. J is TRBJ2-3 and V is TRBV5-1; D is possibly TRBD2 (6 bases). The specimen comprised peripheral blood, sampled less than 37 weeks after starting pembrolizumab. This TCR was recovered from an adult with mismatch repair-deficient cancer. The CDR3 loop reads CASSKERGSTDTQYF. CDR3 nucleotides: TGCGCCAGCAGCAAAGAACGGGGGAGCACAGATACGCAGTATTTT.